These 5 T cell receptor beta chains originate from one sample sequenced in a study of cytomegalovirus exposure and HLA in healthy donors. Primers: 60 Vbeta forward and 13 Jbeta reverse. Generated by immunoSEQ multiplex PCR, the TCRdb table keeps only in-frame clones and is missing some. This table has over 150,000 clones, 77% appearing once. Sequencing was carried out using PBMCs. These receptors originate from a woman aged 25 to 45 in good health and CMV-seropositive.

The chain joins TRBV6-4 to TRBJ2-1, with 7 nucleotides matching TRBD2. V dropped 1 base and J dropped 1; count of bases not matched to a gene: 4. The CDR3 length is 16 residues. Germline V CDR1 and CDR2: MRHNA, SNTAGT. The CDR3 is CASSDFGGSSYNEQFF. CDR3 coding DNA: TGTGCCAGCAGTGACTTTGGCGGGAGTTCCTACAATGAGCAGTTCTTC.

The chain combines TRBV2 with TRBJ1-1; TRBD1 agrees at 7 bases. V lost 9 bases to trimming and J lost 3 bases; unmatched junction nucleotides: 4. This CDR3 region has 12 residues. Germline V gene sequence: CDR1 SNHLY, CDR2 FYNNEI. CDR3 nucleotide sequence: TGTGCCAGGTACAGGGGTGACACTGAAGCTTTCTTT. This encodes CARYRGDTEAFF.

The genes are TRBV13 and TRBJ1-5; 7 nucleotides match TRBD1. The CDR3 loop spans 14 amino acids. The germline V gene has CDR1 PRHDT and CDR2 FYEKMQ (reference sequence). Trimming at V came to 5 bases and at J to 6 bases, leaving 7 bases not matched to a gene. The CDR3 region is CASSPGAGGQPQHF. The CDR3, as DNA: TGTGCCAGCAGCCCCGGGGCAGGGGGTCAGCCCCAGCATTTT.

This clone has more than one count but fewer than ten. The chain is built from TRBV19 and TRBJ2-5; 7 bases agree with TRBD1. V was clipped by 6 bases and J by 2 bases; unmatched bases: 9. Germline lookup yields CDR1 LNHDA and CDR2 SQIVND (reference sequence). CDR3 size: 15 residues. The CDR3 DNA sequence: TGTGCCAGTAGCTCCGGGACAGATTTTCAAGAGACCCAGTACTTC. Translating it yields CASSSGTDFQETQYF.

The rearrangement uses TRBV6-4 and TRBJ1-4, with TRBD1 identical over 9 bases. The CDR3 is made up of 15 amino acids. V was clipped by 2 bases and J by 6 bases; unmatched bases: 4. CDR1 is MRHNA, CDR2 SNTAGT, per germline. The CDR3 DNA reads TGTGCCAGCAGTGACGACAGGGGGTTGTATGAAAAACTGTTTTTT. Its protein is CASSDDRGLYEKLFF.